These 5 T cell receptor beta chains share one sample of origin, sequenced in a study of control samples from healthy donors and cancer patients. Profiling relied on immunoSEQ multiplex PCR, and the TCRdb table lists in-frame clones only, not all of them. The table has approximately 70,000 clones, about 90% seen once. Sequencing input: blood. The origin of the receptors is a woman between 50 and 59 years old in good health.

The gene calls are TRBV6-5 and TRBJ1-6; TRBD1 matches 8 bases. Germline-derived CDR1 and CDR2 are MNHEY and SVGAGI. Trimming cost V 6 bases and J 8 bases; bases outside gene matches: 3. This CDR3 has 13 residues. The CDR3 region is CASSTTGDSPLHF. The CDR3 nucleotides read TGTGCCAGCAGCACGACAGGGGATTCACCCCTCCACTTT.

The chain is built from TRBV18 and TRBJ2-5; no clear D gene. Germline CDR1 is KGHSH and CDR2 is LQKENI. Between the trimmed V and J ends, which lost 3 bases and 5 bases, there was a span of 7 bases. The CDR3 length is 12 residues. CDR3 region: CASSPTGETQYF. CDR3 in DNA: TGTGCCAGCTCACCGACTGGGGAGACCCAGTACTTC. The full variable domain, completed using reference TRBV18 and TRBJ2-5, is NAGVMQNPRHLVRRRGQEARLRCSPMKGHSHVYWYRQLPEEGLKFMVYLQKENIIDESGMPKERFSAEFPKEGPSILRIQQVVRGDSAAYFCASSPTGETQYFGPGTRLLVL.

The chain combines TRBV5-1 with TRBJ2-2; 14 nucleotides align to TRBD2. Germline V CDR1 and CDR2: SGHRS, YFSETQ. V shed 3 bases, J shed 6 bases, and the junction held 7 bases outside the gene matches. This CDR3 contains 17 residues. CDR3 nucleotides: TGCGCCAGCAGCTCCGGGACTAGCGGGAGAGGGGCCGGGGAGCTGTTTTTT. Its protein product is CASSSGTSGRGAGELFF.

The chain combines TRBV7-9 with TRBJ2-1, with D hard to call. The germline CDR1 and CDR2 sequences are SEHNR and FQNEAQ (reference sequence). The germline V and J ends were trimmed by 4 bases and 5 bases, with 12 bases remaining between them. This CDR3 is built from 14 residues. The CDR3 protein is CASSSLGRHNEQFF. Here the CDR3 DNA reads TGTGCCAGCAGCTCCTTAGGCCGGCACAATGAGCAGTTCTTC.

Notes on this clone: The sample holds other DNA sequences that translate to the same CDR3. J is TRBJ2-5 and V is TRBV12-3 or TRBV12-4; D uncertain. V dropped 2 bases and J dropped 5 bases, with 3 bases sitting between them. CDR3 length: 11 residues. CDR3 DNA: TGTGCCAGCAGTTTAACGGAGACCCAGTACTTC. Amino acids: CASSLTETQYF.